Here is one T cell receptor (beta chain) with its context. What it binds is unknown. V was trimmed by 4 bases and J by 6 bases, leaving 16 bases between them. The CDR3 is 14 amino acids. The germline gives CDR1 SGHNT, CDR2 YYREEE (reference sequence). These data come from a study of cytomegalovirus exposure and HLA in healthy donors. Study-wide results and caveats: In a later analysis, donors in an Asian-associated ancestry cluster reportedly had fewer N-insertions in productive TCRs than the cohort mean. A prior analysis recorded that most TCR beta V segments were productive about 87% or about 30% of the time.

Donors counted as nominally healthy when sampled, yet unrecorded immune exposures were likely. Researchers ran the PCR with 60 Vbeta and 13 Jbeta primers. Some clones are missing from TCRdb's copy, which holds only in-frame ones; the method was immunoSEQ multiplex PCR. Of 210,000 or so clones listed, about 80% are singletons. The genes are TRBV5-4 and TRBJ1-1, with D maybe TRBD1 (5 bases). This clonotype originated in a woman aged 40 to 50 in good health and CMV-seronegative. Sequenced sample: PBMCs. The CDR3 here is CASSRPDGGPEAFF. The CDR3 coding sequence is TGTGCCAGCAGCCGCCCAGACGGGGGTCCTGAAGCTTTCTTT.